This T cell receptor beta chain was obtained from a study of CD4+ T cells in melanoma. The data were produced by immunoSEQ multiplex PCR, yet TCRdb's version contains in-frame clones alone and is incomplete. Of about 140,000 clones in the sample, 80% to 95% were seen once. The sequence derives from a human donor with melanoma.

The CDR3 sequence is CASSVSDSGNTIYF. The CDR3 DNA reads TGTGCCAGCAGTGTATCGGACTCTGGAAACACCATATATTTT. This chain joins TRBV2 and TRBJ1-3; D is undetermined. Germline lookup yields CDR1 SNHLY and CDR2 FYNNEI. The CDR3 sequence is 14 residues long. Trimming took 4 bases from V and 0 from J, leaving 7 bases between them.